This T cell receptor (beta chain) was retrieved from a study of T cells in Graves' hyperthyroidism and ophthalmopathy (dated by TCRdb to the late 2010s). Notes on the research overall: Peripheral blood samples were taken at initial diagnosis, before any treatment was given. According to the paper, TCR Vbeta CDR3 sequencing was carried out on approximately 140 peripheral blood samples, which came from some 41 ophthalmopathy, around 74 hyperthyroidism and roughly 17 progressor patients. Once sampling was done, hyperthyroidism patients were given methimazole at a starting dose of 30 mg daily, whereas ophthalmopathy patients were given high-dose intravenous methylprednisolone. The 75 to 100 discovery patients were randomly divided into training and test sets at a 7:3 ratio. An independent validation cohort of under 20 hyperthyroidism patients and over 15 patients who later progressed to ophthalmopathy tested prospective prediction of ophthalmopathy. Thyroid tissue and blood T-cell repertoires from roughly 6 Graves' hyperthyroidism patients were also compared in the study. TCR V-J signatures able to tell the groups apart were searched for in a discovery cohort of 100 or so patients, of whom 43 had Graves' ophthalmopathy and around 57 had stable Graves' hyperthyroidism.

Amplification of TCR beta CDR3 regions was carried out from RNA transcripts. For the first round of RT-PCR on the TCR CDR3, the HTBI primer set was used together with the Qiagen OneStep RT-PCR kit. The libraries were constructed in a second round of multiplex PCR and then size-selected and purified. Paired-end sequencing of the libraries was performed with 100 bp reads on an Illumina HiSeq2000. Turning to the authors' computational methods: Raw data were processed with SOAPnuke, discarding reads with adapters, uncalled bases, mean Phred below 15, or no exact constant-primer or identifier match. COPE v1.2.5 was used to merge the high-quality paired reads, and each unique nucleotide sequence was defined as a clonotype. MiTCR v1.1 was used to align clonotypes to the IMGT TRBV, TRBD and TRBJ reference segments. Analysis was restricted to V-J combinations with a frequency above 0.0001, which covered approximately 99% of repertoires. The TCS score was defined as F50 (clonal expansion) divided by E x V (chaos), with BLOSUM62-based TCRdist calculated between CDR3 peptides within each V-J. Welch's t-statistics and random forest reduced some 510 V-J features to roughly 13, which were used in a naive Bayes classifier (R e1071). TCRdb's own reprocessing of the public reads used fastp at Q25 and MiXCR and kept productive beta chains. Every distinct CDR3 protein forms one entry, paired with its most common genes and DNA. It is TCRdb's table, rather than the study itself, that gives the V and J calls and clone size. This sample is represented by approximately 270,000 distinct CDR3 sequences; about 14% of them were singletons. The top ten clones comprise 13% of the sample.

The CDR3 measures 15 amino acids from cysteine to phenylalanine. The kept DNA is CDR3 alone, 45 bases in frame from the first base. From a lookup of the germline V gene, CDR1 and CDR2 are SGHRS and YFSETQ. Trimming at the junction amounts to 1 base on V and 2 bases on J, and the germline ends lie 12 bases apart. The hyperthyroidism patients were between 18 and 65 years old and newly diagnosed, with a disease duration of less than 2 months. Any patient with an uncontrolled infection, another autoimmune disease, pregnancy or lactation was excluded. Diagnoses were established on the basis of clinical symptoms, serum thyroxine and TRAb, thyroid ultrasound, and orbital computed tomography. For progressor patients, blood was drawn at the first diagnosis of hyperthyroidism, before any ophthalmopathy symptoms had appeared. Ficoll-Paque density gradient centrifugation was used to isolate PBMCs from about 10 ml of fresh peripheral blood. Progressor patients were initially diagnosed with Graves' hyperthyroidism and developed ophthalmopathy during follow-up. Trizol reagent was used to extract total RNA, and RNA quality was then checked on an Agilent 2100 Bioanalyzer.

Points the paper makes about the study in general: In validation, the model predicted progression to ophthalmopathy with approximately 71% sensitivity and 72% to 85% specificity, a median of 6.5 months before onset. Sample size was not statistically predetermined, and blinding of investigators to group allocation was not performed. A 13 V-J signature model separated ophthalmopathy from stable hyperthyroidism, with approximately 86% sensitivity and approximately 81% specificity in cross-validation and 80%/75% in testing. Blood samples also contained most of the expanded thyroid clonotypes (frequency above 0.001), which suggests that blood repertoires may reflect thyroid immune responses.

This clonotype was counted at least ten times. It lacks a known antigen. Per-base quality was not reported, and no clone a single base away is much larger than it. The receptor comes from a woman aged 40 to 50 with Graves' hyperthyroidism that later progressed to Graves' ophthalmopathy. The sequence links TRBV5-1 to TRBJ2-5; no confident D gene assignment can be made. Material: blood. The CDR3 region reads CASSLSTVTQETQYF. The nucleotides read TGCGCCAGCAGCTTGTCTACAGTGACGCAAGAGACCCAGTACTTC.